Listed below are T cell receptor beta chains from one sample, sequenced in a study of early stage breast cancer tumors. Using immunoSEQ multiplex PCR, the repertoire was profiled, and TCRdb retains in-frame clones only, with some absent. This table holds some 72,000 clones, 65% to 80% found once. Sequenced sample: blood. The receptors shown here come from a person aged 55 to 75 with breast cancer. Both conserved end residues are part of each CDR3. The D gene is left open where the match is weak. Not every row has a clone size; where given, it reads once, few, many or a size class.

clone size,J gene,D gene,V gene,CDR3 protein,CDR3 DNA
.,TRBJ1-2,TRBD1,TRBV18,CASSPQNPGTGGNYGYTF,TGTGCCAGCTCACCACAAAACCCCGGGACAGGGGGCAACTATGGCTACACCTTC
medium-sized,TRBJ2-1,.,TRBV2,CASSDPRDPLSEEQFF,TGTGCCAGCAGTGATCCTCGGGACCCTCTGTCCGAAGAGCAGTTCTTC
.,TRBJ2-6,.,TRBV30,CAWQFSGANVLTF,TGTGCCTGGCAGTTCTCTGGGGCCAACGTCCTGACTTTC
.,TRBJ2-1,TRBD2,TRBV7-3,CASSPSSRGGLYNEQFF,TGTGCCAGCAGCCCCTCCTCGCGGGGGGGCCTCTACAATGAGCAGTTCTTC
.,TRBJ1-3,TRBD1,TRBV5-1,CASSLATDRARPGNTIYF,TGCGCCAGCAGCTTGGCCACTGACAGGGCCCGGCCAGGAAACACCATATATTTT
once,TRBJ1-5,TRBD1,TRBV15,CATSRQGTGVQPQHF,TGTGCCACCAGCAGACAAGGGACAGGGGTTCAGCCCCAGCATTTT
.,TRBJ2-5,TRBD1,TRBV6-1,CASSDGRGLETQYF,TGTGCCAGCAGTGATGGCAGGGGGCTAGAGACCCAGTACTTC
.,TRBJ1-5,.,TRBV18,CASSPGGASNQPQHF,TGTGCCAGCTCACCTGGGGGGGCTAGCAATCAGCCCCAGCATTTT
.,TRBJ2-5,TRBD1,TRBV7-8,CASSSSWDSRETQYF,TGTGCCAGCAGCTCAAGCTGGGACAGCCGGGAGACCCAGTACTTC
few,TRBJ1-1,.,TRBV16,CASSQFGGLGTEAFF,TGTGCCAGCAGCCAATTCGGGGGGCTCGGCACTGAAGCTTTCTTT
.,TRBJ1-2,TRBD1,TRBV6-5,CASRLGQGVYGYTF,TGTGCCAGCAGACTAGGACAGGGTGTCTATGGCTACACCTTC
.,TRBJ1-6,.,TRBV10-2,CASSESGRSYNSPLHF,TGCGCCAGCAGTGAGTCTGGCAGGAGCTATAATTCACCCCTCCACTTT
.,TRBJ2-7,TRBD1,TRBV6-5,CASSRSTGGEQYF,TGTGCCAGCAGTCGATCGACAGGGGGCGAGCAGTACTTC
.,TRBJ1-5,.,TRBV19,CASSNRREYQPQHF,TGTGCCAGTAGTAATAGAAGGGAATATCAGCCCCAGCATTTT
few,TRBJ1-2,.,TRBV5-1,CASSVDWQGGYTF,TGCGCCAGCAGCGTAGACTGGCAAGGGGGCTACACCTTC
once,TRBJ2-3,.,TRBV25-1,CASSASPGASTDTQYF,TGTGCCAGCAGTGCCTCCCCGGGGGCTAGCACAGATACGCAGTATTTT
.,TRBJ2-7,.,TRBV7-8,CASGIGQHYEQYF,TGTGCCAGCGGGATTGGACAGCACTACGAGCAGTACTTC
.,TRBJ2-7,.,TRBV7-9,CASSSGLGPYEQYF,TGTGCCAGCAGCTCGGGCCTGGGGCCCTACGAGCAGTACTTC
.,TRBJ1-5,.,TRBV7-2,CASSYATGQPQHF,TGTGCCAGCAGCTACGCGACGGGTCAGCCCCAGCATTTT
.,TRBJ1-4,TRBD1,TRBV4-1,CASSQATGGFSNEKLFF,TGCGCCAGCAGCCAAGCGACAGGGGGCTTTTCTAATGAAAAACTGTTTTTT
.,TRBJ1-5,.,TRBV2,CASREDRGLGNQPQHF,TGTGCCAGCAGAGAAGACCGGGGACTGGGGAATCAGCCCCAGCATTTT
.,TRBJ2-7,.,TRBV6-1,CAGGFTVGHFYEQYF,TGTGCCGGGGGCTTTACAGTTGGGCATTTTTACGAGCAGTACTTC
.,TRBJ2-3,.,TRBV4-1,CASSQESTTDTQYF,TGCGCCAGCAGCCAAGAGTCCACCACAGATACGCAGTATTTT
few,TRBJ2-3,TRBD2,TRBV5-4,CASSLKTLAGGPSDTQYF,TGTGCCAGCAGCTTGAAAACTTTAGCGGGAGGGCCCTCAGATACGCAGTATTTT
.,TRBJ1-3,.,TRBV4-2,CASSQDGTGGNTIYF,TGTGCCAGCAGCCAAGATGGGACTGGTGGAAACACCATATATTTT
.,TRBJ2-5,.,TRBV2,CASSETVPSGQETQYF,TGTGCCAGCAGTGAAACAGTCCCGTCAGGCCAAGAGACCCAGTACTTC
.,TRBJ2-3,.,TRBV19,CASSMGSALAWADTQYF,TGTGCCAGTAGTATGGGCTCCGCCCTAGCCTGGGCAGATACGCAGTATTTT
few,TRBJ2-3,.,TRBV28,CASSLPRQGRETDTQYF,TGTGCCAGCAGTTTACCCCGACAGGGGAGGGAGACAGATACGCAGTATTTT
.,TRBJ1-2,.,TRBV19,CASRNIGGRYGYTF,TGTGCCAGTAGGAACATCGGGGGAAGGTATGGCTACACCTTC
.,TRBJ1-4,.,TRBV7-9,CASSLGQGVSTNEKLFF,TGTGCCAGCAGCTTAGGGCAGGGCGTATCGACTAATGAAAAACTGTTTTTT
.,TRBJ2-3,.,TRBV6-6,CASSYSGPVRDTQYF,TGTGCCAGCAGTTACTCGGGGCCCGTCCGAGATACGCAGTATTTT
.,TRBJ1-2,.,TRBV18,CASSNSGHSFDGYTF,TGTGCCAGCTCAAACTCGGGACACTCATTTGATGGCTACACCTTC
.,TRBJ1-2,TRBD1,TRBV5-4,CASSRQGANGYTF,TGTGCCAGCAGCAGACAGGGGGCTAATGGCTACACCTTC
.,TRBJ2-5,TRBD1,TRBV5-6,CASSTQGAGETQYF,TGTGCCAGCAGCACCCAGGGGGCTGGGGAGACCCAGTACTTC
.,TRBJ2-7,.,TRBV7-6,CASSSGVGFYEQYF,TGTGCCAGCAGCTCGGGGGTGGGTTTCTACGAGCAGTACTTC
.,TRBJ2-2,.,TRBV15,CATSRDRSAGELFF,TGTGCCACCAGCAGAGATCGCTCGGCCGGGGAGCTGTTTTTT
.,TRBJ1-1,.,TRBV9,CASSPGGGRGNTEAFF,TGTGCCAGCAGCCCCGGGGGGGGGCGAGGTAACACTGAAGCTTTCTTT
few,TRBJ1-1,TRBD1,TRBV5-6,CASSIRQGPNTEAFF,TGTGCCAGCAGCATCCGACAGGGGCCGAACACTGAAGCTTTCTTT
.,TRBJ1-6,TRBD1,TRBV30,CACPPRQGGNSPLHF,TGTGCCTGCCCCCCTCGACAGGGGGGCAATTCACCCCTCCACTTT
.,TRBJ1-1,TRBD1,TRBV27,CASSLLGQGAGGTEAFF,TGTGCCAGCAGTTTGTTAGGACAGGGGGCAGGTGGGACTGAAGCTTTCTTT
.,TRBJ2-2,.,TRBV7-6,CASSLEGHGELFF,TGTGCCAGCAGCTTAGAGGGACACGGGGAGCTGTTTTTT
.,TRBJ2-7,.,TRBV7-2,CASSLDWDYEQYF,TGTGCCAGCAGCTTAGACTGGGACTACGAGCAGTACTTC
few,TRBJ1-2,.,TRBV7-3,CASSSPGGVYGYTF,TGTGCCAGCAGCTCCCCGGGAGGTGTCTATGGCTACACCTTC
.,TRBJ2-3,TRBD2,TRBV7-6,CASQSGASTDTQYF,TGTGCCAGCCAGAGCGGGGCTAGCACAGATACGCAGTATTTT
.,TRBJ2-5,.,TRBV30,CAWSVTAMVERAQYF,TGTGCCTGGAGTGTAACGGCGATGGTAGAGAGGGCCCAGTACTTC
.,TRBJ2-7,TRBD1,TRBV6-6,CASSPRGTPFYEQYF,TGTGCCAGCAGTCCCAGGGGGACACCCTTCTACGAGCAGTACTTC
.,TRBJ2-1,TRBD2,TRBV11-2,CASSLGSLAGGSYNEQFF,TGTGCCAGCAGCTTAGGGTCCCTAGCGGGAGGCTCCTACAATGAGCAGTTCTTC
.,TRBJ2-2,.,TRBV2,CASSEEGGSNTGELFF,TGTGCCAGCAGTGAAGAGGGCGGATCGAACACCGGGGAGCTGTTTTTT
.,TRBJ1-4,.,TRBV14,CASSQVGEGLREKLFF,TGTGCCAGCAGCCAGGTGGGGGAAGGCCTACGAGAAAAACTGTTTTTT
.,TRBJ2-1,.,TRBV7-2,CASRTNEQFF,TGTGCCAGCAGGACCAATGAGCAGTTCTTC
.,TRBJ2-1,TRBD2,TRBV5-4,CASSRTGTSNNEQFF,TGTGCCAGCAGCCGAACCGGGACTAGCAACAATGAGCAGTTCTTC
.,TRBJ2-3,.,TRBV5-5,CASSLQGVSTDTQYF,TGTGCCAGCAGCTTACAGGGTGTGAGCACAGATACGCAGTATTTT
.,TRBJ2-3,TRBD2,TRBV27,CASRGSGRFKDTQYF,TGTGCCAGCAGGGGGAGCGGGAGGTTTAAAGATACGCAGTATTTT